A selection of T cell receptor beta chains follows, all from one sample in a study of response to subunit inactivated influenza vaccine. A single record per CDR3 protein comes from TCRdb applying MiXCR to the RT-PCR reads. The table records around 650,000 distinct CDR3 sequences, 15% to 18% of them present only once. Sequences were derived from PBMCs from blood, sampled 11 to 12 days after vaccination. The receptor set was obtained from a man in his fifties who received an inactivated influenza vaccine. Both conserved end residues are part of each CDR3. The order of the fields is V gene, J gene, CDR3 protein.

TRBV20-1,TRBJ1-6,CSANPAISPLHF
TRBV11-3,TRBJ1-2,CASSLDPGQGVYGYTF
TRBV20-1,TRBJ2-3,CSAAGQGSTDTQYF
TRBV7-9,TRBJ2-1,CASSLDGAGSSYNEQFF
TRBV20-1,TRBJ1-1,CSARAVGNTEAFF
TRBV15,TRBJ2-5,CATSRSGIQETQYF
TRBV7-2,TRBJ1-3,CASSKGTGWNTIYF
TRBV20-1,TRBJ2-3,CSAKSQGRTRNTQYF
TRBV20-1,TRBJ2-1,CSARDLAFRNEQFF
TRBV14,TRBJ1-2,CASSHTGGDYYGYTF
TRBV18,TRBJ2-5,CASSPQTWGPGETQYF
TRBV6-2/TRBV6-3,TRBJ1-1,CASSYFDYSEAFF
TRBV18,TRBJ2-2,CASSPFTQSNTGELFF
TRBV4-2,TRBJ2-1,CASSQETSLGSEQFF
TRBV12-3/TRBV12-4,TRBJ2-1,CASSLAGGPSNEQFF
TRBV20-1,TRBJ1-2,CSARLGSSTNGYTF
TRBV12-3/TRBV12-4,TRBJ1-4,CASSLQGGGLFF
TRBV10-3,TRBJ1-2,CAISTEPNYGYTF
TRBV5-1,TRBJ2-3,CASSSPTQNTQYF
TRBV12-3/TRBV12-4,TRBJ2-3,CASTGLASTDTQYF
TRBV29-1,TRBJ2-4,CSVGWTGLLAKNIQYF
TRBV12-3/TRBV12-4,TRBJ2-3,CASSFQSGRADTQYF
TRBV7-3,TRBJ2-6,CASSPGTYSSGANVLTF
TRBV29-1,TRBJ1-1,CSVEDGGRTEAFF
TRBV5-1,TRBJ1-1,CASSYQGRWTEAFF
TRBV7-9,TRBJ2-1,CASSSPPDRPYNEQFF
TRBV11-2,TRBJ2-1,CASSQGGGLAVYNEQFF
TRBV20-1,TRBJ2-7,CSARAPGLAGNSYEQYF
TRBV20-1,TRBJ1-5,CSASRSSGNQPQHF
TRBV4-1,TRBJ1-1,CASSQDPSQMTEAFF
TRBV20-1,TRBJ2-2,CSADRPGELFF
TRBV4-2,TRBJ2-7,CASSQGAAGSLDEQYF
TRBV20-1,TRBJ2-5,CSAPTLGETHYF
TRBV7-8,TRBJ1-5,CASSLRGQFGPQHF
TRBV15,TRBJ2-3,CATSRDIGLAASTDTQYF
TRBV7-8,TRBJ2-6,CASSWDGGQGSSWANVLTF
TRBV20-1,TRBJ1-1,CSATDPRGTEAFF